This TCR beta chain appears in the sequencing data of a study of blood T cell repertoires in COVID-19. The overall study: Samples came from the United States, Italy and Spain, spanning acute and convalescent COVID-19. T cells, B-cell-depleted T cells, or PBMCs provided the cDNA or gDNA that served as material.

Assay: immunoSEQ multiplex PCR; the TCRdb copy retains only in-frame clones and omits some. This sample yields roughly 38,000 clones, of which 90% are seen a single time; 20% to 25% belongs to the top ten. The CDR3 loop spans 12 amino acids. The germline V and J ends were trimmed by 3 bases and 3 bases, with 6 bases remaining between them. Germline V gene lookup returns CDR1 LGHDT and CDR2 YNNKEL (reference sequence). The sample consisted of peripheral blood. This chain connects TRBV3-1 (or the pseudogene TRBV3-2) to TRBJ2-7; D not certain. The receptor was isolated from a man aged 55 to 70 with active or convalescent COVID-19. CDR3 in amino acids: CASSQAVYEQYF. Written as DNA, the CDR3 is TGTGCCAGCAGCCAGGCCGTCTACGAGCAGTACTTC.